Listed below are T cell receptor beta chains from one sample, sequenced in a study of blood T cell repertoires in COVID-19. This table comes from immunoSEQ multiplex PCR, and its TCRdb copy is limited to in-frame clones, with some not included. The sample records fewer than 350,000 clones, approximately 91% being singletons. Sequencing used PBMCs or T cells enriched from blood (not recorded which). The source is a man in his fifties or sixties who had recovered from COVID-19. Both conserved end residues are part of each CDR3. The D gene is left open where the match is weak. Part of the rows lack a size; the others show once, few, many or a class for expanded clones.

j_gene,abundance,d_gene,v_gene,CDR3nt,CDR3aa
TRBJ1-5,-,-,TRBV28,TGTGCCAGCAGTCAAGGGGATAGCAATCAGCCCCAGCATTTT,CASSQGDSNQPQHF
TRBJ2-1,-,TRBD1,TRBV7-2,TGTGCCAGCAGCTTAGTGTGGGACAGGGGGGAAAATGAGCAGTTCTTC,CASSLVWDRGENEQFF
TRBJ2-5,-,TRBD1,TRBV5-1,TGCGCCAGCACCGATACGACAGGGGGTCAAGAGACCCAGTACTTC,CASTDTTGGQETQYF
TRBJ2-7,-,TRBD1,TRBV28,TGTGCCAGCAGTTTGACCGGGACAGGGGGCGAGCAGTACTTC,CASSLTGTGGEQYF
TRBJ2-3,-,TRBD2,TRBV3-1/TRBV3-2,TGTGCCAGCAGCCAAATCAGAGGCGGGAGGGGCACAGATACGCAGTATTTT,CASSQIRGGRGTDTQYF
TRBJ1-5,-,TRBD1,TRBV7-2,TGTGCCAGCAGCTTAGGACAGGGAGAGACTTTTGGGAGCAATCAGCCCCAGCATTTT,CASSLGQGETFGSNQPQHF
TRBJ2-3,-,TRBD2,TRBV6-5,TGTGCCAGCAGTATGGGGGGGATCCCAGATACGCAGTATTTT,CASSMGGIPDTQYF
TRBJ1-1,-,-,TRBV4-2,TGTGCCAGCAGCGTAGCCGGGACGGAGGGCACTGAAGCTTTCTTT,CASSVAGTEGTEAFF
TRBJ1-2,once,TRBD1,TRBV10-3,TGTGCCATCAGTCAACGGGACAGGGGCTATGGCTACACCTTC,CAISQRDRGYGYTF
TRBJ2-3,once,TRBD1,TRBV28,TGTAGCAACAGGGGGACAGGGAGAACAGATACGCAGTATTTT,CSNRGTGRTDTQYF
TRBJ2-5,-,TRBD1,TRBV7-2,TGTGCCAGCAAAAAGGGGACAGACCAAGAGACCCAGTACTTC,CASKKGTDQETQYF
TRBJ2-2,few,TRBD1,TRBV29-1,TGCAGCGCTGGACAGGGGGCTCAAGGCGGGGAGCTGTTTTTT,CSAGQGAQGGELFF
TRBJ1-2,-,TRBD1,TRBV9,TGTGCCAGCAGCGTGGGCCAGGGGGGCTATGGCTACACCTTC,CASSVGQGGYGYTF
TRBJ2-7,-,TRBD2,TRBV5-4,TGTGCCAGCAGCCCGGGACTAGCGGGATACGAGCAGTACTTC,CASSPGLAGYEQYF
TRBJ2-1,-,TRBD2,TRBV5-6,TGTGCCAGCAGCCCCGGACTAGCGGGAGGCCCGATCTACAATGAGCAGTTCTTC,CASSPGLAGGPIYNEQFF
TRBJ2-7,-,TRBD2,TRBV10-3,TGTGCCATCAGTCCCTTGCCGACTAGCGGGGTCTACGAGCAGTACTTC,CAISPLPTSGVYEQYF
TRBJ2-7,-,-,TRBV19,TGTGCCAGTAGTATAGGAGGGAGCTCCTACGAGCAGTACTTC,CASSIGGSSYEQYF
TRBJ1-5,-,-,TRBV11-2,TGTGCCAGCAGCTCAGACCGGGACACCCGAGGGCCCCAGCATTTT,CASSSDRDTRGPQHF
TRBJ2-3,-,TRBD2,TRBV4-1,TGCGCCAGCAGCCGAGTGACTAGCAGCACAGATACGCAGTATTTT,CASSRVTSSTDTQYF
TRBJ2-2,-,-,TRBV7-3,TGTGCCAGCAGCTTATTCGGGGGAGGAAGGCCCGGGGAGCTGTTTTTT,CASSLFGGGRPGELFF
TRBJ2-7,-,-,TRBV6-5,TGTGCCAGCAGTTACGGTGTCAGCTACGAGCAGTACTTC,CASSYGVSYEQYF
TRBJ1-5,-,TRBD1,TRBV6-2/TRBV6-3,TGTGCCAGCAGTCCAAGGGGGACAGGGTTGGATCAGCCCCAGCATTTT,CASSPRGTGLDQPQHF
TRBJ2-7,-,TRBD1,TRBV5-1,TGCGCCAGCAGCTTGAGGGACAGGGCTCACGAGCAGTACTTC,CASSLRDRAHEQYF
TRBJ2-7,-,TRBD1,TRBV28,TGTGCCAGCAGTTTGGGGGGGACAGGGGGAAGGTACGAGCAGTACTTC,CASSLGGTGGRYEQYF
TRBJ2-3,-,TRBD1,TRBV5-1,TGCGCCAGCAGACCGACAGGGGCGAGGGATACGCAGTATTTT,CASRPTGARDTQYF
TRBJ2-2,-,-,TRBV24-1,TGTGCCACCAGTGATGCTGGAGGGCCCGGAACCGGGGAGCTGTTTTTT,CATSDAGGPGTGELFF
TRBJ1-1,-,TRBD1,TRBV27,TGTGCCAGCAGCCGGAGGGGGACAGGGTACACTGAAGCTTTCTTT,CASSRRGTGYTEAFF
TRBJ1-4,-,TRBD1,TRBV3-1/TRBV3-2,TGTGCCAGCAGCCCTACAGGGGAGAGGGAAAAACTGTTTTTT,CASSPTGEREKLFF
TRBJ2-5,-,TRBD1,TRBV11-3,TGTGCCAGCAGCCCAGGACAGGGCAACCAAGAGACCCAGTACTTC,CASSPGQGNQETQYF
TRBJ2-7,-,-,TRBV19,TGTGCCAGTAGTAGGACAGAGTTCTACGAGCAGTACTTC,CASSRTEFYEQYF
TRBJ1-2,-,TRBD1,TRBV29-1,TGCAGCGTTCCACAGGGGGCAGAAGGCTACACCTTC,CSVPQGAEGYTF
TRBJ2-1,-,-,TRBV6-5,TGTGCCAGCAGTTACTCGAGCGTATCCTACAATGAGCAGTTCTTC,CASSYSSVSYNEQFF
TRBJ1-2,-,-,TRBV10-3,TGTGCCATCAGTGACCCAGGGGACTATGGCTACACCTTC,CAISDPGDYGYTF
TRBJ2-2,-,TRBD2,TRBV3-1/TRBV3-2,TGTGCCAGCAGCCGCCACGGACTAGCGGACACCGGGGAGCTGTTTTTT,CASSRHGLADTGELFF
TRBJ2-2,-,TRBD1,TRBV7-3,TGTGCCAGCAGCGCCCAACAGGGGTCCGGGGAGCTGTTTTTT,CASSAQQGSGELFF
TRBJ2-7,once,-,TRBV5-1,TGCGCCAGCAAGGTACAGGGTTCCTACGAGCAGTACTTC,CASKVQGSYEQYF
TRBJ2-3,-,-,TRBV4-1,TGCGCCAGCAGCGACCGGGACTCATACACAGATACGCAGTATTTT,CASSDRDSYTDTQYF
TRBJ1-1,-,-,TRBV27,TGTGCCAGCAGCCAATACGGGGTGGGCACTGAAGCTTTCTTT,CASSQYGVGTEAFF
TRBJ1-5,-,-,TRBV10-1,TGCGCCAGCAGTGATACACGGGACAATCAGCCCCAGCATTTT,CASSDTRDNQPQHF
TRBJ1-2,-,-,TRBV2,TGTGCCAGCAGTAAGGACAGCTATGGCTACACCTTC,CASSKDSYGYTF
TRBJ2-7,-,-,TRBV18,TGTGCCAGCTCACCAAAGGGACTGCCTTACGAGCAGTACTTC,CASSPKGLPYEQYF
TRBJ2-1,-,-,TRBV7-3,TGTGCCAGCGGTCGCGGTAATGAGCAGTTCTTC,CASGRGNEQFF
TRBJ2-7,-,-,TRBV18,TGTGCCAGCTCACCAATCGCAGTAAGCGGGTTCTACGAGCAGTACTTC,CASSPIAVSGFYEQYF
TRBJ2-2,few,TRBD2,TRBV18,TGTGCCAGCTCACCACGGCTAGCGGGAGGCCGGGACACCGGGGAGCTGTTTTTT,CASSPRLAGGRDTGELFF
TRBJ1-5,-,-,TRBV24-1,TGTGCCACCAGTGACCAAAATCAGCCCCAGCATTTT,CATSDQNQPQHF
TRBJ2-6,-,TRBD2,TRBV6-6,TGTGCCAGCAGCGAGAATTTACTAGCGGGAGTATATTCTGGGGCCAACGTCCTGACTTTC,CASSENLLAGVYSGANVLTF
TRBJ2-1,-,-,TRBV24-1,TGTGCCACCAGTGACAAACAGGGCCCCCTCGTCGATGAGCAGTTCTTC,CATSDKQGPLVDEQFF
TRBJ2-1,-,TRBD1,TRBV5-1,TGCGCCAGCAGCTTGGGGTCCAGGGGGCTCAATGAGCAGTTCTTC,CASSLGSRGLNEQFF
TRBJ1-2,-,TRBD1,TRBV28,TGTGCCAGCAGTTTCTTGTCGACAGGGAAGGGCTACACCTTC,CASSFLSTGKGYTF
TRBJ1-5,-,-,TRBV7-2,TGTGCCAGCAGCCAGACAGTTAGCAATCAGCCCCAGCATTTT,CASSQTVSNQPQHF
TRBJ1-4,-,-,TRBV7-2,TGTGCCAGCAGCTTAGCGCCTCAGGGTGAGGAAAAACTGTTTTTT,CASSLAPQGEEKLFF
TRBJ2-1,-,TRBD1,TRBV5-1,TGCGCCAGCAGCCAACAGGGGGGACAGAATGAGCAGTTCTTC,CASSQQGGQNEQFF
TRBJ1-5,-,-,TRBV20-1,TGCAGTGCTAGTTTCCGGGGCAATCAGCCCCAGCATTTT,CSASFRGNQPQHF
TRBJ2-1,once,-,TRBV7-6,TGTGCCAGCACCCAGGGCGTAGGGCGTCGGTTCGACAATGAGCAGTTCTTC,CASTQGVGRRFDNEQFF
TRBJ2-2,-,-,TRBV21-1,TGTGCCAGCAGCAAAGGGGCTAGCGGGACGGCCGGGGAGCTGTTTTTT,CASSKGASGTAGELFF
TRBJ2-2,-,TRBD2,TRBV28,TGTGCCAGCAGTTCATCGGGGGGAGGCACCGGGGAGCTGTTTTTT,CASSSSGGGTGELFF
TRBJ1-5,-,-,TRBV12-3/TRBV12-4,TGTGCCAGCAGTTTATATAGCAATCAGCCCCAGCATTTT,CASSLYSNQPQHF
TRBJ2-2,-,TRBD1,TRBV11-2,TGTGCCAGCAGCTTAGATAGGGGACAGACAGGGCCCAACACCGGGGAGCTGTTTTTT,CASSLDRGQTGPNTGELFF